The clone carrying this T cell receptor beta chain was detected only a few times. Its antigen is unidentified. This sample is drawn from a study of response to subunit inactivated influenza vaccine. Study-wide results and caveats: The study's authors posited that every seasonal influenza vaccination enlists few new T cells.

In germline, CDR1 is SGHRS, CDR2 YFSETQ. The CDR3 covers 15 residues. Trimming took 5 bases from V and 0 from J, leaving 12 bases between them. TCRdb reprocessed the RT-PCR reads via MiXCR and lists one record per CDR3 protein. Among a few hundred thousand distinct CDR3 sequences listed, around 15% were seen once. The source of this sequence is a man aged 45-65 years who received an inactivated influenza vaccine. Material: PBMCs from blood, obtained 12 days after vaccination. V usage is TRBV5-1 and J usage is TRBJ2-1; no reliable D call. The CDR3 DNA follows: TGCGCCAGCAGTCTCAGCACCAACTCCTACAATGAGCAGTTCTTC. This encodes CASSLSTNSYNEQFF.